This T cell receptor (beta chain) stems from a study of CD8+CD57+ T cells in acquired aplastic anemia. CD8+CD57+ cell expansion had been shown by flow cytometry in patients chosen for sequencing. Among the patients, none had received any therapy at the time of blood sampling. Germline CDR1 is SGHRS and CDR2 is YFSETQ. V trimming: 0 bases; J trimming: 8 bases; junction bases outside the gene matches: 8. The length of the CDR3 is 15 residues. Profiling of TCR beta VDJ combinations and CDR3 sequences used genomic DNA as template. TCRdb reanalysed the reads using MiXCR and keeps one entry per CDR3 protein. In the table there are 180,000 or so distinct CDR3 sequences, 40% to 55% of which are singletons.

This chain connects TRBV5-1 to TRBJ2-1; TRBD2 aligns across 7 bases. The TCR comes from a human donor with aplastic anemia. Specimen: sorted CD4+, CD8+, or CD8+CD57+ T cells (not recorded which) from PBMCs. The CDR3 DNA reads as TGCGCCAGCAGCTTGGGGGGGACTACGCGAGATGAGCAGTTCTTC. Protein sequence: CASSLGGTTRDEQFF.